This entry lists 4 T cell receptor beta chains sequenced from one sample in a study of beta chain features in type 1 diabetes. The study reverse transcribed the entire isolated RNA, so it sequenced expressed TCRB transcripts. Profiled with immunoSEQ multiplex PCR; TCRdb holds only in-frame clones, not every one. The sample lists 200,000 to 250,000 clones; around 10% were seen once. Sequencing was done on a sample of naive CD4+ T cells from blood. The receptors were sampled from a young woman in good health.

The chain couples TRBV11-2 to TRBJ2-5, with 7 nucleotides matching TRBD2. With 0 bases clipped from V and 5 bases from J, the junction kept 6 bases outside the gene matches. This CDR3 is 15 amino acids long. CDR1 SGHAT and CDR2 FQNNGV come from the germline V gene. CDR3 bases: TGTGCCAGCAGCTTAGATGGTACCGGGGGGGAGACCCAGTACTTC. Amino acid sequence: CASSLDGTGGETQYF.

This clone was counted at least ten times. The chain has TRBV23-1 and TRBJ2-3, with 7 bases aligning to TRBD2. TRBV23-1 is flagged as an ORF with uncertain function. V shed 7 bases and J 5 bases; nucleotides not matched to a gene: 9. The CDR3 has 14 amino acids. CDR3 protein: CASKGTTRGDTQYF. In nucleotides, the CDR3 is TGCGCCAGCAAGGGGACTACCCGTGGAGATACGCAGTATTTT.

In this sample, this clone turned up a few times. V and J are TRBV6-5 and TRBJ2-5, with a weak D call TRBD2 (5 bases). With 0 bases removed from V and 4 bases from J, the gap between germline ends came to 15 bases. The CDR3 consists of 16 residues. Germline CDR1 reads MNHEY; CDR2 reads SVGAGI. CDR3 in amino acids: CASSYSGLLDLETQYF. DNA for the CDR3: TGTGCCAGCAGTTACTCAGGGCTATTGGACTTAGAGACCCAGTACTTC.

The chain joins TRBV30 to TRBJ2-7, with 7 bases that match TRBD2. Germline CDR1 reads GTSNPN; CDR2 reads SVGIG (reference sequence). The CDR3 extends over 13 amino acids. The ends lost 0 bases at V and 6 bases at J; junction bases unmatched: 5. The CDR3 nucleotides read TGTGCCTGGAGTGTATCTTGGGGGGGCGAGCAGTACTTC. Protein: CAWSVSWGGEQYF.